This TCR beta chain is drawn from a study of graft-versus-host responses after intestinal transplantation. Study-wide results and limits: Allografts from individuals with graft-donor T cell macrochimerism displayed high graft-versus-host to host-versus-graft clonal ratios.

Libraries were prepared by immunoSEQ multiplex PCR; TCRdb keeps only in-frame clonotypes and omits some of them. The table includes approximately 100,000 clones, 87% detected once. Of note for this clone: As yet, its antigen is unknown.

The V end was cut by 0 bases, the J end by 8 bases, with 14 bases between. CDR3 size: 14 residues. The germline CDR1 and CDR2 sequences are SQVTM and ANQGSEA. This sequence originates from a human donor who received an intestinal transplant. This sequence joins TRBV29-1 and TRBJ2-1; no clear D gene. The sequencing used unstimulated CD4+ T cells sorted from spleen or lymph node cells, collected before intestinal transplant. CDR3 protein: CSVEDQLFPDEQFF. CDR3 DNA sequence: TGCAGCGTTGAAGATCAGCTCTTCCCCGATGAGCAGTTCTTC.